The present TCR beta chain was sequenced within a study of shared clonotypes between healthy human individuals. This clone has just one count. The germline CDR1 and CDR2 sequences are MNHEY and SMNVEV (reference sequence). The V and J ends lost 3 bases and 4 bases, in that order; junction bases with no gene match: 1. This CDR3 region has 13 residues. Sequencing used immunoSEQ multiplex PCR; TCRdb keeps in-frame clones, though not all of them. The sample yields about 700,000 clones, about 74% seen once. The clonotype comes from a woman in her twenties or thirties in good health. The material sequenced was memory CD4+ T cells sorted from blood. Indicated subset: CD45RA-negative fraction. The rearrangement links TRBV27 to TRBJ2-7, with TRBD2 matching over 9 bases. CDR3 loop: CASSFAGGYEQYF. In nucleotides, the CDR3 is TGTGCCAGCAGTTTTGCGGGAGGGTACGAGCAGTACTTC.